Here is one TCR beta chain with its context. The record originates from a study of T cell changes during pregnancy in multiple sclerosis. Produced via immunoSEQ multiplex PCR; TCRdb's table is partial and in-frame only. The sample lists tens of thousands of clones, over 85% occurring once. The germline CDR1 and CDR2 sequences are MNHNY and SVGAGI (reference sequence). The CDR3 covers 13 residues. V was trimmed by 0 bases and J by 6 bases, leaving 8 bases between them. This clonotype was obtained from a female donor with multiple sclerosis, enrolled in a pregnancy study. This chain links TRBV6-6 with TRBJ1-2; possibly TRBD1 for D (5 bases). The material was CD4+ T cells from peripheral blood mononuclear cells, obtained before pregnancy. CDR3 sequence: CASSYSGGDGYTF. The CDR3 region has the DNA TGTGCCAGCAGTTACTCGGGGGGTGATGGCTACACCTTC.